This T cell receptor beta chain was found in a study of blood T cell repertoires in COVID-19. In the study's own analysis: Amplified reference gene primers provided the basis for estimating nucleated cell counts. Assay used: immunoSEQ multiplex PCR; TCRdb lists only in-frame clones, some missing. The V and J calls and clone size are taken from that table; D and trimming were inferred from the DNA. The table has 150,000 to 200,000 clones, 65% to 80% seen once. The clonotype originates from a man aged 55 to 70 with acute or convalescent COVID-19. Sequencing was carried out using peripheral blood.

CDR3 sequence reads: CSVAGQGTEAFF. The CDR3, as DNA: TGCAGCGTTGCAGGACAGGGCACTGAAGCTTTCTTT. The chain is built from TRBV29-1 and TRBJ1-1, with 8 bases aligning to TRBD1. Germline V gives CDR1 SQVTM, CDR2 ANQGSEA. Trimming cost V 4 bases and J 4 bases; bases outside gene matches: 2. The CDR3 consists of 12 residues. The full variable domain, rest sourced from reference TRBV29-1 and TRBJ1-1, is SAVISQKPSRDICQRGTSLTIQCQVDSQVTMMFWYRQQPGQSLTLIATANQGSEATYESGFVIDKFPISRPNLTFSTLTVSNMSPEDSSIYLCSVAGQGTEAFFGQGTRLTVV.